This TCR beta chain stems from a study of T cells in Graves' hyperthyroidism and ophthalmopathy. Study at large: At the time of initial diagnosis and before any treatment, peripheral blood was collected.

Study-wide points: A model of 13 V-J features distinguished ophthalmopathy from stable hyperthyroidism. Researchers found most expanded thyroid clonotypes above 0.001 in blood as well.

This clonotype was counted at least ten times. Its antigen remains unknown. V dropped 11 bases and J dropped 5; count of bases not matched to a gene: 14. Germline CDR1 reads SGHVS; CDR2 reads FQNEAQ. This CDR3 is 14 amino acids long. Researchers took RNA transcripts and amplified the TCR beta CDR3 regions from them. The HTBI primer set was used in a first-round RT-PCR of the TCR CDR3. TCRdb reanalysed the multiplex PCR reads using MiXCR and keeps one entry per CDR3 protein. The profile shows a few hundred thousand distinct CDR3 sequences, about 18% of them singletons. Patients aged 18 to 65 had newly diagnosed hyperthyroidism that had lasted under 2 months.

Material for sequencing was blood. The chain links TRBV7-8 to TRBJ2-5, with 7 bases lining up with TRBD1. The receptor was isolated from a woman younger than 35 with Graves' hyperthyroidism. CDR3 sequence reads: CACVGQGVGETQYF. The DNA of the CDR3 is TGTGCCTGCGTCGGGCAGGGGGTTGGGGAGACCCAGTACTTC.